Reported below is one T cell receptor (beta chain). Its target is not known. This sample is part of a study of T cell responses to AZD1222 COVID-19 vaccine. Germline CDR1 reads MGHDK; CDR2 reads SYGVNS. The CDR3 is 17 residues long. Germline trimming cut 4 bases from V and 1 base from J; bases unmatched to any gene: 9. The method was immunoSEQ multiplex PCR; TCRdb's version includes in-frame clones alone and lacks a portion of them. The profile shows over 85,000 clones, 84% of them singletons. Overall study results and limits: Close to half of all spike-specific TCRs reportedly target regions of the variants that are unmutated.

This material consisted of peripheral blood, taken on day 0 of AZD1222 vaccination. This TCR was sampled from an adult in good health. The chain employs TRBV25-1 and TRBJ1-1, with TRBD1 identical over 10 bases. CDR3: CASSAGQGKGSNTEAFF. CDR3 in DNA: TGTGCCAGCAGTGCGGGACAGGGGAAGGGGTCGAACACTGAAGCTTTCTTT. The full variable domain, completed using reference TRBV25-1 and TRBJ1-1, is EADIYQTPRYLVIGTGKKITLECSQTMGHDKMYWYQQDPGMELHLIHYSYGVNSTEKGDLSSESTVSRIRTEHFPLTLESARPSHTSQYLCASSAGQGKGSNTEAFFGQGTRLTVV.